The clone carrying this T cell receptor (beta chain) occurred many times. Its specificity is unknown. The source of the sample is a study of regulatory T cells in long-lasting Graves disease. The time point denotes: newly diagnosed GD, antithyroid drugs for less than 3 months. RNA extracted from PBMCs served as the sequencing template. The length of the CDR3 is 11 residues. The germline V gene encodes CDR1 DFQATT and CDR2 SNEGSKA (reference sequence). Arm-PCR of CDR3 regions with iRepertoire HTBI primers generated TCR beta libraries. TCRdb redid the calling of the multiplex PCR reads with MiXCR, one entry per CDR3 protein. The sample records 550,000 to 700,000 distinct CDR3 sequences, more than 15% being singletons. General study results and limits: There was favoring of TRBV28, TRBJ1-2 and TRBJ2-5 in persistent disease.

This same sample was also taken into another study, of T cells in Graves' hyperthyroidism and ophthalmopathy.

The origin of this receptor is a man younger than 35 with Graves disease. The sequences come from peripheral blood mononuclear cells (PBMCs), collected at new diagnosis, from a patient treated with antithyroid drugs. The chain links TRBV20-1 to TRBJ2-5; unclear D gene. CDR3: CSPFWGETQYF. The CDR3 coding sequence is TGCAGCCCCTTTTGGGGTGAGACCCAGTACTTC.